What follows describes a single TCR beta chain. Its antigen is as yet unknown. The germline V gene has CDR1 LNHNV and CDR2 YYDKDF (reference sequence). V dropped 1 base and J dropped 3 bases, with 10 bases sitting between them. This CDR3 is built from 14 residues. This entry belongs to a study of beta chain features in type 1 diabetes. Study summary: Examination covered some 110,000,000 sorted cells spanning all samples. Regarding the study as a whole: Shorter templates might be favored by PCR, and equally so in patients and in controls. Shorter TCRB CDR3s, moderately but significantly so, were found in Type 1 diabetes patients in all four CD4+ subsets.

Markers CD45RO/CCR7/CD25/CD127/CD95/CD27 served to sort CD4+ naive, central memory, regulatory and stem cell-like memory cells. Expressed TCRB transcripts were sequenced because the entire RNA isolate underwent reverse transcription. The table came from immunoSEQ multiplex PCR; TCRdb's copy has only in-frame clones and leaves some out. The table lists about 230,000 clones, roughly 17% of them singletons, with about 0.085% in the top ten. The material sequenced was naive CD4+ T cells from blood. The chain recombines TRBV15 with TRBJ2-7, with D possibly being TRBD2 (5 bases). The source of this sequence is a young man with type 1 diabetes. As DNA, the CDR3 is TGTGCCACCAGCAGAGCGGCCGGGAACTACGAGCAGTACTTC. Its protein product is CATSRAAGNYEQYF.